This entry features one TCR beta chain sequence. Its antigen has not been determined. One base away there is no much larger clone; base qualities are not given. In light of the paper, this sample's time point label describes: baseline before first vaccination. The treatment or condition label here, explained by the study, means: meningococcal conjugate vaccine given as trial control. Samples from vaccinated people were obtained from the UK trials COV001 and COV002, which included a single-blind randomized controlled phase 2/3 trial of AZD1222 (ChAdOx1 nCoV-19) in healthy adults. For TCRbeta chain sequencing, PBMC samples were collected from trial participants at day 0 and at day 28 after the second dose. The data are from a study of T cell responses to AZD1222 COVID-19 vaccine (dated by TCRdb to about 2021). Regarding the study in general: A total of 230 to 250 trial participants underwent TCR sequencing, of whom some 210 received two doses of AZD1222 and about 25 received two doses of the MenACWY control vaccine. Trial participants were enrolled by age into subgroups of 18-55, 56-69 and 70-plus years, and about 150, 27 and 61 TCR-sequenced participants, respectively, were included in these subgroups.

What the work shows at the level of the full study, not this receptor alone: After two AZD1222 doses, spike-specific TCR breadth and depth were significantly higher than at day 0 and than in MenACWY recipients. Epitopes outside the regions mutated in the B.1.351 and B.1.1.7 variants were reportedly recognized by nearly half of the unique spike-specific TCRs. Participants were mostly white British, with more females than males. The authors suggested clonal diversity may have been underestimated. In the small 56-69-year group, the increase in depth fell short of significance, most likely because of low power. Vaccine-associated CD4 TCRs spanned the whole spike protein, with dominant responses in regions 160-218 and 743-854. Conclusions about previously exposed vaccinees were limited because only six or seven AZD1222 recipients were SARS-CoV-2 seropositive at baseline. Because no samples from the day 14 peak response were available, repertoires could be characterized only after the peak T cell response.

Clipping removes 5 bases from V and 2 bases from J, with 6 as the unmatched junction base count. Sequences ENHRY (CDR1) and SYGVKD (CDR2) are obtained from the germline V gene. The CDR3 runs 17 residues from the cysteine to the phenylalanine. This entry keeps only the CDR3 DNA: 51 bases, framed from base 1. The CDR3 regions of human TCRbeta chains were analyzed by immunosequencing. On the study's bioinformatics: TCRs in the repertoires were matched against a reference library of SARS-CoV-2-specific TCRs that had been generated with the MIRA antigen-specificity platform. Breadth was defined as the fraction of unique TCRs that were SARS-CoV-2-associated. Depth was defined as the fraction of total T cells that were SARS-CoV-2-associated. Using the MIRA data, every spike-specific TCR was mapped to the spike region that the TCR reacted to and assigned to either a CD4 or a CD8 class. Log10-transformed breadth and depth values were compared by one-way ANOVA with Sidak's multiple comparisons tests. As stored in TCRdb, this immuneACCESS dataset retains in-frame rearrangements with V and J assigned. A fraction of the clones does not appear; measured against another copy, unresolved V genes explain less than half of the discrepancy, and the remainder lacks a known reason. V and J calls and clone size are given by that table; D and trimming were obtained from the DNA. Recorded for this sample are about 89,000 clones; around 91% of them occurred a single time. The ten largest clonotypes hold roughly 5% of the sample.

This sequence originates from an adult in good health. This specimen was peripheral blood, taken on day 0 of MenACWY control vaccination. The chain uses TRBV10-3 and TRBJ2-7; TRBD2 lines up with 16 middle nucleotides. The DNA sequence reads TGTGCCATCAGTATAAAGGGACTAGCGGGAGGGCCCTACGAGCAGTACTTC. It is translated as CAISIKGLAGGPYEQYF.